The 6 T cell receptor beta chains reported below all come from one sample, sequenced in a study of blood T cell repertoires in COVID-19. Data came from immunoSEQ multiplex PCR; TCRdb stores just in-frame clones and leaves some out. There are about 99,000 clones in the sample; about 86% occur only once, and over 10% lies in the top ten. Input material: peripheral blood. These receptors were taken from a woman between 55 and 75 years old in a cohort sampled during active or convalescent COVID-19.

V and J are TRBV6-4 and TRBJ1-5, with 9 bases fitting TRBD1. Germline V gives CDR1 MRHNA, CDR2 SNTAGT. This CDR3 region has 16 residues. With 9 bases clipped from V and 0 bases from J, the junction kept 9 bases outside the gene matches. The CDR3 here is CARAGQGPYSNQPQHF. Here the CDR3 DNA reads TGTGCCAGAGCGGGACAGGGTCCATATAGCAATCAGCCCCAGCATTTT.

V is TRBV7-3 and J is TRBJ2-3; a weak D match, TRBD2 (5 bases). The CDR3 consists of 17 residues. V lost 1 base to trimming and J lost 4 bases, with 18 bases between them. The germline V gene encodes CDR1 SGHTA and CDR2 FQGTGA. CDR3 sequence: CASSLNFAGAGADTQYF. As DNA, the CDR3 is TGTGCCAGCAGCTTAAATTTCGCGGGCGCTGGGGCAGATACGCAGTATTTT. The whole variable domain, remainder taken from reference TRBV7-3 and TRBJ2-3, is GAGVSQTPSNKVTEKGKYVELRCDPISGHTALYWYRQSLGQGPEFLIYFQGTGAADDSGLPNDRFFAVRPEGSVSTLKIQRTERGDSAVYLCASSLNFAGAGADTQYFGPGTRLTVL.

V gene TRBV21-1 combines with J gene TRBJ1-2; the table assigns TRBD1, which was not confirmed against the DNA. TRBV21-1 is annotated as a pseudogene. This CDR3 region has 16 residues. CDR3 DNA: TGTGCCAGCAGCACGCTCTCGGACAGGGGGAGGTATGGCTACACCTTC. This gives the protein CASSTLSDRGRYGYTF.

This clone showed up just a few times. The J gene is TRBJ2-7, the V gene TRBV7-2; 9 positions agree with TRBD1. After removal of 5 bases from V and 7 bases from J, the junction contained 18 bases not matched to a gene. CDR1 is SGHTA, CDR2 FQGNSA, per germline. The CDR3 length is 17 residues. The CDR3 protein is CASSGLGSGTGLREQYF. For the CDR3, the DNA is TGTGCCAGCAGCGGGCTAGGGTCCGGGACAGGGTTGAGGGAGCAGTACTTC.

The chain employs TRBV20-1 and TRBJ1-5, with no clear D. V lost 3 bases and J 3 bases, leaving 6 bases between the germline ends. CDR3 size: 12 residues. CDR1 is DFQATT, CDR2 SNEGSKA, per germline (reference sequence). DNA of the CDR3: TGCAGTGCTAGTAATATCAATCAGCCCCAGCATTTT. Translating it yields CSASNINQPQHF.

The genes are TRBV4-1 and TRBJ2-3; possibly TRBD1 for D (6 bases). Deletions cut 5 bases from V and 0 bases from J, with 9 bases between. This CDR3 has 14 amino acids. Germline CDR1 and CDR2: MGHRA and YSYEKL. Here the CDR3 DNA reads TGCGCCAGCAGCACTGGGACAAGCACAGATACGCAGTATTTT. This codes for CASSTGTSTDTQYF.